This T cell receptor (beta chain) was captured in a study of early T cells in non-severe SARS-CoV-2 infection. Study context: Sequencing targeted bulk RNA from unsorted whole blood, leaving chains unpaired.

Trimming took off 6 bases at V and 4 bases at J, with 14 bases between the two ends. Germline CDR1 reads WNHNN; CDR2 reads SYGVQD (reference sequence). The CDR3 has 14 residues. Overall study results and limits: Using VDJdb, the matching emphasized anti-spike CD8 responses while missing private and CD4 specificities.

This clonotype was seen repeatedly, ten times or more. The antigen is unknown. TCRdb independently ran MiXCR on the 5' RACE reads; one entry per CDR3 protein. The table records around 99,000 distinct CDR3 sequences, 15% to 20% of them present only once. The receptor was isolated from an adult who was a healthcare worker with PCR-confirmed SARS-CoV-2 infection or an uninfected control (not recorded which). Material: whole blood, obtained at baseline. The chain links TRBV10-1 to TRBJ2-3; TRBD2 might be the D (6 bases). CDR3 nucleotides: TGCGCCAGCAGCTCGGCGGCGGGGTCAGATACGCAGTATTTT. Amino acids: CASSSAAGSDTQYF.